The clone carrying this T cell receptor (beta chain) was detected only a few times. This record comes from a study of blood T cell repertoires in COVID-19. About the research overall: Sites across the United States, Italy and Spain contributed samples from acute and convalescent COVID-19. PBMCs, B-cell-depleted T cells, or T cells provided the cDNA or gDNA that made up the material.

In the source study's methods: For nucleated cells, counts were estimated from reference gene primer amplification. The protocol was immunoSEQ multiplex PCR, while the TCRdb copy is restricted to in-frame clones and leaves out a portion. V, J and clone size are taken as reported in that table, and D and trimming were inferred from the DNA itself. The sample shows roughly 140,000 clones, roughly 76% of them seen only once. CDR3 length: 13 residues. Trimming stripped 1 base from V and 9 bases from J, with 10 bases between. Germline V gene lookup returns CDR1 LNHNV and CDR2 YYDKDF (reference sequence). This TCR was recovered from a human donor with acute or convalescent COVID-19. The donor label of this sample is uncertain. The sample consisted of peripheral blood. The chain uses TRBV15 and TRBJ2-1, with D possibly matching TRBD2 (5 bases). CDR3 nucleotides: TGTGCCACCAGCAGAGGTGACTACCCTGAGCAGTTCTTC. It is translated as CATSRGDYPEQFF.